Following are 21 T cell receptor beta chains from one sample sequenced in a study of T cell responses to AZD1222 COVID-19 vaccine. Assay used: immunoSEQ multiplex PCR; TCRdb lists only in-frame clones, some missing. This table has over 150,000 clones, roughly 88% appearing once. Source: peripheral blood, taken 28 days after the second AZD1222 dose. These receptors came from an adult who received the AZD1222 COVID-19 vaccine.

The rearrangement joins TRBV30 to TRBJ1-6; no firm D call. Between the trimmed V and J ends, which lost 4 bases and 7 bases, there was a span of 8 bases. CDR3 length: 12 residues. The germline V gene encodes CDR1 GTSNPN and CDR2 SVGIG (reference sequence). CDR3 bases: TGTGCCTGGAATTCTCCGAATTCACCCCTCCACTTT. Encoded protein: CAWNSPNSPLHF. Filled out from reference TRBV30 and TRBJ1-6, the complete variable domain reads SQTIHQWPATLVQPVGSPLSLECTVEGTSNPNLYWYRQAAGRGLQLLFYSVGIGQISSEVPQNLSASRPQDRQFILSSKKLLLSDSGFYLCAWNSPNSPLHFGNGTRLTVT.

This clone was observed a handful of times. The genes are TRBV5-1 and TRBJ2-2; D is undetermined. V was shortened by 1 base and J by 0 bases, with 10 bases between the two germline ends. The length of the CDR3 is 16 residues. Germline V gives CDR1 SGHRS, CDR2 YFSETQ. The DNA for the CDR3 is TGCGCCAGCAGCTTGAACGTCGCTACGAACACCGGGGAGCTGTTTTTT. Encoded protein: CASSLNVATNTGELFF.

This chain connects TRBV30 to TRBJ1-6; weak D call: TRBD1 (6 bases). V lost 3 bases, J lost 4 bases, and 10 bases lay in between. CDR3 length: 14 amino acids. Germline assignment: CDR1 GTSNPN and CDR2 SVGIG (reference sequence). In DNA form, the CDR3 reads TGTGCCTGGAGCGCAGACAGGTATAATTCACCCCTCCACTTT. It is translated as CAWSADRYNSPLHF.

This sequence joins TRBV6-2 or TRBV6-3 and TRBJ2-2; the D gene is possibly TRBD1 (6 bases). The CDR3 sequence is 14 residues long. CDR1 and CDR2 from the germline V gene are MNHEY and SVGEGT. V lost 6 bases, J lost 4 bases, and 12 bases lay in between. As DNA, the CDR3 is TGTGCCAGCAGCCAAACAGGGCTCACCGGGGAGCTGTTTTTT. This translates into CASSQTGLTGELFF.

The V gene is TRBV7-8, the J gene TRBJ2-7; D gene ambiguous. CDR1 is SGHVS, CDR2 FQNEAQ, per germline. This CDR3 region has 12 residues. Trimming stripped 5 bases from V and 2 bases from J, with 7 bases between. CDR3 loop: CASSPNPYEQYF. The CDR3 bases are TGTGCCAGCAGCCCCAATCCCTACGAGCAGTACTTC.

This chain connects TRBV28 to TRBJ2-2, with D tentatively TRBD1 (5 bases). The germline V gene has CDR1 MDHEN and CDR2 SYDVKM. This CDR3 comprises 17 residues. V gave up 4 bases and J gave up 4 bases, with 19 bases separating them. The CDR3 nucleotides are TGTGCCAGCAGTTCCCAGCCACCGACAGCTGCCACCGGGGAGCTGTTTTTT. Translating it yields CASSSQPPTAATGELFF.

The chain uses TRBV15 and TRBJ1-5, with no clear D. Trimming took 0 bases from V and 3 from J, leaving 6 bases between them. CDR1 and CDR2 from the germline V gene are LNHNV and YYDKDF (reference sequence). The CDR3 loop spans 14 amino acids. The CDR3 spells CATSREEVNQPQHF. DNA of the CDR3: TGTGCCACCAGCAGAGAGGAGGTCAATCAGCCCCAGCATTTT.

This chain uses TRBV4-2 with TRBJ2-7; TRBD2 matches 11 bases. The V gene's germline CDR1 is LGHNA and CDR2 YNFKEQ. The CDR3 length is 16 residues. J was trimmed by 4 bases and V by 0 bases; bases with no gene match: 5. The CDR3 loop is CASSQEAASGGYEQYF. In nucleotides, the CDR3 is TGTGCCAGCAGCCAAGAAGCGGCTAGCGGGGGGTACGAGCAGTACTTC.

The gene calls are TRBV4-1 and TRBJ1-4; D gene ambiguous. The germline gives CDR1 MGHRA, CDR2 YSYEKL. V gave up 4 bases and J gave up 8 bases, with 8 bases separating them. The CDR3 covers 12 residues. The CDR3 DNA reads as TGCGCCAGCAGCCCGCCGGGAGAAAAACTGTTTTTT. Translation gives CASSPPGEKLFF.

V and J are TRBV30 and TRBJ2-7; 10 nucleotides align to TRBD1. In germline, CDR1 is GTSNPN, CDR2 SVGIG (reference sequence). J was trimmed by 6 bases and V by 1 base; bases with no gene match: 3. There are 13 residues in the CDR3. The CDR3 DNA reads TGTGCCTGGAGTGGGACAGGGGGGATCGAGCAGTACTTC. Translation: CAWSGTGGIEQYF.

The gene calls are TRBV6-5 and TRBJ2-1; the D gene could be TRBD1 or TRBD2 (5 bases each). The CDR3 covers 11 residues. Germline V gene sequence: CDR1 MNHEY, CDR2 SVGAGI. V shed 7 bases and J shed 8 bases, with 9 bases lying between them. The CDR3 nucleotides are TGTGCCAGCACTGTGGGGGATGAGCAGTTCTTC. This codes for CASTVGDEQFF.

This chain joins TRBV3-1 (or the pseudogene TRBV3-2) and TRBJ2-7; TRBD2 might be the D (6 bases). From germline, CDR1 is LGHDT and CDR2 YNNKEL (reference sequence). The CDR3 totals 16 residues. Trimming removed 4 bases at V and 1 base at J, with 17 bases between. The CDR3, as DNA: TGTGCCAGCAGCCCACTAAGCGGGCGGTCTTCCTACGAGCAGTACTTC. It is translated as CASSPLSGRSSYEQYF.

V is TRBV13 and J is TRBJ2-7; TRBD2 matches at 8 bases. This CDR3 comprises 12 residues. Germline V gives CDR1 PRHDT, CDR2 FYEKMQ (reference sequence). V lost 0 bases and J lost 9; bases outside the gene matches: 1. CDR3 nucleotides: TGTGCCAGCAGCTTAGGCCGGGGGGGGCAGTACTTC. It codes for CASSLGRGGQYF. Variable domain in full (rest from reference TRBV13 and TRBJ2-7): AAGVIQSPRHLIKEKRETATLKCYPIPRHDTVYWYQQGPGQDPQFLISFYEKMQSDKGSIPDRFSAQQFSDYHSELNMSSLELGDSALYFCASSLGRGGQYFGPGTRLTVT.

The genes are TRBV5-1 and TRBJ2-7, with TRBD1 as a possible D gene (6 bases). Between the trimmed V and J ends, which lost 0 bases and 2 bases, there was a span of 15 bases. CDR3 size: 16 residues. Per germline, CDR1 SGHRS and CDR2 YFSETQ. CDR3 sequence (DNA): TGCGCCAGCAGCTTGGCCCGAGGCAGGGGAACCTACGAGCAGTACTTC. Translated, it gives CASSLARGRGTYEQYF.

The CDR3: CASRRDANYGYTF. CDR3 bases: TGCGCCAGCAGAAGGGACGCTAACTATGGCTACACCTTC. This chain connects TRBV5-1 to TRBJ1-2; TRBD1 is a possible D gene (5 bases). This CDR3 has 13 residues. The V gene's germline CDR1 is SGHRS and CDR2 YFSETQ. V lost 5 bases and J 0 bases, leaving 8 bases between the germline ends.

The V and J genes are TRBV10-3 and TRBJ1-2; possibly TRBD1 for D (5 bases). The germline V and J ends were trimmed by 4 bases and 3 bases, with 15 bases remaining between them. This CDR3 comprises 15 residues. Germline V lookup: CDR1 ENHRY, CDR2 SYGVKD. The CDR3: CAISGAGRADYGYTF. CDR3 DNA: TGTGCCATCAGTGGGGCGGGCAGGGCGGACTATGGCTACACCTTC.

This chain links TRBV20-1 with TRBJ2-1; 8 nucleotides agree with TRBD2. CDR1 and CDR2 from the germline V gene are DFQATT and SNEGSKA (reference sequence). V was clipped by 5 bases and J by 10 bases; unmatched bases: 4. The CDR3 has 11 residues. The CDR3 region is CSARGGREQFF. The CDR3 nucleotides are TGCAGTGCTCGCGGGGGGCGCGAGCAGTTCTTC.

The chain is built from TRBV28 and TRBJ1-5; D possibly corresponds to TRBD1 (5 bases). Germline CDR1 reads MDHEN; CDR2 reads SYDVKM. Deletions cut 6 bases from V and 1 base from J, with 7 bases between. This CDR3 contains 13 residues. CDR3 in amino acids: CASRSGSNQPQHF. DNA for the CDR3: TGTGCCAGCAGATCAGGGAGCAATCAGCCCCAGCATTTT.

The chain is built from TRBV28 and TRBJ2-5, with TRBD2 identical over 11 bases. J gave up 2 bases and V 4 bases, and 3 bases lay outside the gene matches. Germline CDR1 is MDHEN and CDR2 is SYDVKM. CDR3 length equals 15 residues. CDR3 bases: TGTGCCAGCAGTTCGTTAGCGGGGGGGCAAGAGACCCAGTACTTC. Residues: CASSSLAGGQETQYF.

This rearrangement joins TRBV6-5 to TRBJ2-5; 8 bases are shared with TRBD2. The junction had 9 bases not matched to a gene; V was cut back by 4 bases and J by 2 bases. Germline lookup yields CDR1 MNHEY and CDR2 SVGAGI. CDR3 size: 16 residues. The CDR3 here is CASSSRSSGTQETQYF. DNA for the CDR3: TGTGCCAGCAGTTCCCGGAGTAGCGGGACGCAAGAGACCCAGTACTTC.

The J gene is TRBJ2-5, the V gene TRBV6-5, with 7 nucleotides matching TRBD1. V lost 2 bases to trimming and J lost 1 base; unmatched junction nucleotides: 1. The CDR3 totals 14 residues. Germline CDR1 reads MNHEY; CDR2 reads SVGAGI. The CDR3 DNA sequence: TGTGCCAGCAGTTACGGGACAGTCCAAGAGACCCAGTACTTC. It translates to CASSYGTVQETQYF.